The sequence of this TCR beta chain was determined in a study of T cell changes during pregnancy in multiple sclerosis. Here immunoSEQ multiplex PCR was the method, and the copy in TCRdb shows in-frame clones only, minus some. The sample contains tens of thousands of clones, 85% to 95% of which appear only once. V dropped 3 bases and J dropped 5 bases, with 9 bases sitting between them. The CDR3 totals 13 residues. CDR1 and CDR2 from the germline V gene are SGHDN and FVKESK. The sequencing used CD4+ T cells from peripheral blood mononuclear cells, collected in the third trimester of pregnancy. The TCR comes from a female donor with multiple sclerosis, enrolled in a pregnancy study. The chain employs TRBV14 and TRBJ2-3, with D maybe TRBD2 (6 bases). The DNA for the CDR3 is TGTGCCAGCAGCCAGAATAGCGGAGATACGCAGTATTTT. It specifies CASSQNSGDTQYF.